The present entry profiles one T cell receptor (beta chain) with its context. V lost 6 bases and J 6 bases, leaving 14 bases between the germline ends. This CDR3 is built from 13 residues. Germline assignment: CDR1 SEHNR and CDR2 FQNEAQ (reference sequence). The table came from immunoSEQ multiplex PCR; TCRdb's copy has only in-frame clones and leaves some out. The sample lists approximately 120,000 clones, around 87% occurring once. The data derive from a study of control samples from healthy donors and cancer patients. The V and J genes are TRBV7-9 and TRBJ1-1, with no clear D. This TCR came from a man between 60 and 70 years old in good health. Sequences were obtained from blood. The chain's CDR3 is CASRHKEGSEAFF. As DNA, the CDR3 is TGTGCCAGCAGGCATAAAGAGGGCTCTGAAGCTTTCTTT.